This TCR beta chain was identified in a study of T cells after yellow fever vaccination. TCRdb reprocessed the 5' RACE reads via MiXCR and lists one record per CDR3 protein. This table holds hundreds of thousands of distinct CDR3 sequences, around 13% found once. The CDR3 extends over 17 amino acids. The V end lost 0 bases, the J end lost 0 bases, and 14 bases lay between the germline ends. The germline CDR1 and CDR2 sequences are KGHSH and LQKENI. The sequences come from CD4+ T cells sorted from PBMCs, collected 15 days after the yellow fever booster vaccination. The TCR sequence derives from a man younger than 35 who received the YFV17D yellow fever vaccine. The V and J genes are TRBV18 and TRBJ2-5, with D possibly matching TRBD2 (6 bases). In DNA form, the CDR3 reads TGTGCCAGCTCACCACCGGCCAGCGGGTCGTACCAAGAGACCCAGTACTTC. It translates to CASSPPASGSYQETQYF.